The 17 T cell receptor beta chains given below trace back to one sample, sequenced in a study of control samples from healthy donors and cancer patients. Generated by immunoSEQ multiplex PCR, the TCRdb table keeps only in-frame clones and is missing some. Here the sample spans 350,000 to 450,000 clones, 90% being singletons. The sequencing sample was made of PBMCs. The receptors were sampled from a man aged 40-55 years with head and neck cancer.

This clone was seen a single time. The V gene is TRBV20-1, the J gene TRBJ2-7, with D unclear. Germline CDR1 and CDR2: DFQATT and SNEGSKA (reference sequence). Trimming cost V 3 bases and J 6 bases, with 9 bases left between them. The CDR3 length is 11 residues. The CDR3 region has the DNA TGCAGTGCTAGTCGCCGGAGCGAGCAGTACTTC. Translated, it gives CSASRRSEQYF.

The V gene is TRBV28, the J gene TRBJ2-6; D is unclear. Germline CDR1 reads MDHEN; CDR2 reads SYDVKM. CDR3 length: 17 residues. The V end lost 4 bases, the J end lost 4 bases, and 17 bases lay between the germline ends. The CDR3 here is CASSSPIEQLGANVLTF. The CDR3 nucleotides are TGTGCCAGCAGTTCCCCGATTGAGCAGTTAGGGGCCAACGTCCTGACTTTC.

This clone was picked up one time. V usage is TRBV19 and J usage is TRBJ1-2; 8 bases are a match to TRBD1. The V segment lost 5 bases and the J segment 7 bases; nucleotides outside the gene matches: 9. This CDR3 contains 14 residues. CDR1 is LNHDA, CDR2 SQIVND, per germline (reference sequence). The CDR3 sequence: CASSLRTGMGGYTF. The CDR3 nucleotides are TGTGCCAGTAGTTTACGGACAGGGATGGGTGGCTACACCTTC.

The chain carries TRBV6-6 and TRBJ2-2; D perhaps matches TRBD2 (5 bases). Trimming stripped 0 bases from V and 6 bases from J, with 14 bases between. Germline CDR1 MNHNY, CDR2 SVGAGI (reference sequence). This CDR3 comprises 16 residues. The CDR3 region is CASSYSLDPRAGELFF. As DNA, the CDR3 is TGTGCCAGCAGTTACTCACTAGACCCCCGCGCCGGGGAGCTGTTTTTT.

This rearrangement joins TRBV28 to TRBJ2-7; weak D call: TRBD2 (6 bases). The CDR3 is made up of 14 amino acids. V gave up 4 bases and J gave up 6 bases, with 16 bases separating them. Per the germline V gene, CDR1 is MDHEN and CDR2 is SYDVKM. CDR3 coding DNA: TGTGCCAGCAGTTCACCCGGGGGACTCCGCGAGCAGTACTTC. Encoded protein: CASSSPGGLREQYF.

This clone was found once. The chain couples TRBV11-1 to TRBJ1-1, with D possibly matching TRBD1 (6 bases). Trimming removed 2 bases at V and 7 bases at J, with 11 bases between. Germline CDR1 is SGHAT and CDR2 is FQDESV (reference sequence). The CDR3 loop spans 13 amino acids. CDR3 region: CASSLNRAYEAFF. The CDR3, as DNA: TGTGCCAGCAGCTTAAACAGGGCGTATGAAGCTTTCTTT.

V and J are TRBV30 and TRBJ2-7, with D unclear. V dropped 3 bases and J dropped 2 bases, with 5 bases sitting between them. This CDR3 region has 11 residues. The germline V gene encodes CDR1 GTSNPN and CDR2 SVGIG (reference sequence). The CDR3: CAWSKAYEQYF. The CDR3 region has the DNA TGTGCCTGGAGCAAAGCCTACGAGCAGTACTTC. The whole variable domain, filled in from reference TRBV30 and TRBJ2-7, reads SQTIHQWPATLVQPVGSPLSLECTVEGTSNPNLYWYRQAAGRGLQLLFYSVGIGQISSEVPQNLSASRPQDRQFILSSKKLLLSDSGFYLCAWSKAYEQYFGPGTRLTVT.

The chain couples TRBV11-1 to TRBJ1-2; a weak D match, TRBD1 (5 bases). The CDR3 is made up of 14 amino acids. V dropped 6 bases and J dropped 4 bases, with 15 bases sitting between them. Germline CDR1 is SGHAT and CDR2 is FQDESV (reference sequence). This CDR3 reads CASSSETGAYGYTF. CDR3 nucleotide sequence: TGTGCCAGCAGTTCAGAGACCGGGGCCTATGGCTACACCTTC.

The DNA of the CDR3 is TGTGCCAGCAGCCAAGAGATCCGGTATAATTCACCCCTCCACTTT. Amino acid sequence: CASSQEIRYNSPLHF. This chain connects TRBV3-1 (or the pseudogene TRBV3-2) to TRBJ1-6; D uncertain. The CDR3 contains 15 residues. Germline V lookup: CDR1 LGHDT, CDR2 YNNKEL (reference sequence). Trimming pared 0 bases from V and 4 bases from J, leaving 7 bases between.

This clone was observed a single time. The rearrangement joins TRBV6-5 to TRBJ2-2; no firm D call. Germline CDR1 and CDR2: MNHEY and SVGAGI. The CDR3 is made up of 13 amino acids. The V and J ends lost 2 bases and 4 bases respectively, with 5 bases between them. CDR3 sequence reads: CASSYGRTGELFF. The CDR3 nucleotides are TGTGCCAGCAGTTACGGACGCACCGGGGAGCTGTTTTTT.

The rearrangement uses TRBV5-4 and TRBJ1-1; D is unresolved. V was shortened by 4 bases and J by 1 base, with 11 bases between the two germline ends. This CDR3 contains 14 residues. Germline CDR1 reads SGHNT; CDR2 reads YYREEE (reference sequence). CDR3 loop: CASSTDGWNTEAFF. CDR3 in DNA: TGTGCCAGCAGCACGGACGGATGGAACACTGAAGCTTTCTTT.

V and J are TRBV7-3 and TRBJ2-2; unclear D gene. Trimming shortened V by 5 bases and J by 4 bases, and 8 bases separated the two germline ends. Germline assignment: CDR1 SGHTA and CDR2 FQGTGA. This CDR3 contains 13 residues. The CDR3 DNA follows: TGTGCCAGCAGCCCTATGGGCACCGGGGAGCTGTTTTTT. Translation gives CASSPMGTGELFF.

The V call is TRBV5-1, the J call TRBJ2-3, with a possible D match to TRBD1 (6 bases). Trimming cost V 2 bases and J 5 bases, with 21 bases left between them. CDR3 size: 17 residues. Germline loops: CDR1 SGHRS, CDR2 YFSETQ. CDR3 amino acids: CASSFGPNLRGGDTQYF. CDR3 bases: TGCGCCAGCAGCTTTGGACCAAATCTTCGAGGGGGAGATACGCAGTATTTT.

This sequence joins TRBV4-3 and TRBJ2-4, with D uncertain. V dropped 2 bases and J dropped 4 bases, with 15 bases sitting between them. The CDR3 is 16 residues long. Per germline, CDR1 LGHNA and CDR2 YSLEER. CDR3 amino acids: CASSQHQQQLKNIQYF. CDR3 DNA sequence: TGCGCCAGCAGCCAACATCAACAGCAACTAAAAAACATTCAGTACTTC.

The rearrangement links TRBV18 to TRBJ1-4; 7 nucleotides line up with TRBD1. Germline CDR1 and CDR2: KGHSH and LQKENI. This CDR3 comprises 15 residues. Trimming cost V 5 bases and J 1 base; bases outside gene matches: 4. CDR3 DNA: TGTGCCAGCTCAACAAACAGGGGAACTAATGAAAAACTGTTTTTT. Its protein product is CASSTNRGTNEKLFF.

The V and J genes are TRBV27 and TRBJ1-1, with TRBD1 identical over 8 bases. The CDR3 sequence is 17 residues long. The V gene end was trimmed by 7 bases and the J gene end by 0 bases; junction bases not matched to a gene: 13. Germline CDR1 and CDR2: MNHEY and SMNVEV (reference sequence). CDR3 residues: CASIPPTGEVVNTEAFF. In nucleotides, the CDR3 is TGTGCCAGCATTCCCCCGACAGGGGAGGTGGTGAACACTGAAGCTTTCTTT.

The table lists this clone with a few counts. The gene calls are TRBV6-2 or TRBV6-3 and TRBJ2-5; the match to TRBD2 covers 7 bases. The CDR3 is 15 amino acids. V was clipped by 4 bases and J by 0 bases; unmatched bases: 5. Germline V gene lookup returns CDR1 MNHEY and CDR2 SVGEGT. CDR3 bases: TGTGCCAGCAGTTGGGCCAGCGGGGACCAAGAGACCCAGTACTTC. Protein: CASSWASGDQETQYF.